What follows are 10 T cell receptor beta chains derived from one specimen sequenced in a study of shared clonotypes between healthy human individuals. Measured with immunoSEQ multiplex PCR; TCRdb has only the in-frame clones, and not every one. The sample has 2 million to 2.5 million clones; approximately 93% are singletons. Material: naive CD4+ T cells from PBMCs. Sample subset: CD45RA+ positively selected. These receptors originate from a man aged 18 to 29 in good health. Some clones in this sample may be carry-over from other donors' samples.

The rearrangement links TRBV2 to TRBJ2-1, with 12 positions matching TRBD2. This CDR3 comprises 16 residues. Losses at the gene ends were 7 bases for V and 2 bases for J; bases not matched to a gene: 6. Germline V gene data show CDR1 as SNHLY and CDR2 as FYNNEI. In nucleotides, the CDR3 is TGTGCCAGCACCAGGACTAGCGGGGACCCCTACAATGAGCAGTTCTTC. Translated: CASTRTSGDPYNEQFF.

Concerning this clone itself: This sample includes further DNA sequences coding for the same CDR3. V usage is TRBV7-3 and J usage is TRBJ2-5, with a weak D call TRBD2 (6 bases). The germline gives CDR1 SGHTA, CDR2 FQGTGA. V was clipped by 5 bases and J by 1 base, with 11 bases between them. CDR3 length equals 14 residues. The CDR3: CASSLLGGQETQYF. CDR3 sequence (DNA): TGTGCCAGCAGCCTCCTCGGGGGCCAAGAGACCCAGTACTTC.

V and J are TRBV11-2 and TRBJ2-2, with unresolved D. Per the germline V gene, CDR1 is SGHAT and CDR2 is FQNNGV. This CDR3 region has 13 residues. V lost 2 bases to trimming and J lost 3 bases, with 4 bases between them. The CDR3 reads CASSLMYTGELFF. The CDR3 coding sequence is TGTGCCAGCAGCTTAATGTACACCGGGGAGCTGTTTTTT.

The count of this clone is one. The chain carries TRBV7-2 and TRBJ2-2; TRBD2 matches 10 bases. The germline V gene has CDR1 SGHTA and CDR2 FQGNSA. Trimming removed 4 bases from V and 5 bases from J; junction bases left unmatched: 10. CDR3 length equals 17 residues. This chain's CDR3 is CASSYIAGGVRTGELFF. The CDR3, as DNA: TGTGCCAGCAGCTACATAGCGGGAGGAGTTCGAACCGGGGAGCTGTTTTTT.

The V and J genes are TRBV18 and TRBJ2-2; D is unclear. This CDR3 has 16 amino acids. V was shortened by 2 bases and J by 6 bases, with 16 bases between the two germline ends. The V gene's germline CDR1 is KGHSH and CDR2 LQKENI. In DNA form, the CDR3 reads TGTGCCAGCTCACCAGACCTGGTAGCCAAGCCCGGGGAGCTGTTTTTT. Protein: CASSPDLVAKPGELFF.

The rearrangement joins TRBV7-3 to TRBJ2-5, with D unresolved. Deletions cut 3 bases from V and 4 bases from J, with 12 bases between. Germline V gene lookup returns CDR1 SGHTA and CDR2 FQGTGA. The CDR3 runs to 14 residues. The CDR3 region is CASSLSSGSETQYF. The CDR3 region has the DNA TGTGCCAGCAGCTTGAGTTCTGGGTCAGAGACCCAGTACTTC.

This chain links TRBV5-1 with TRBJ2-5; D is undetermined. The length of the CDR3 is 14 residues. The V end was cut by 0 bases, the J end by 2 bases, with 8 bases between. From germline, CDR1 is SGHRS and CDR2 YFSETQ. As DNA, the CDR3 is TGCGCCAGCAGCTTGGTGAGCGATCAAGAGACCCAGTACTTC. This codes for CASSLVSDQETQYF.

V usage is TRBV5-1 and J usage is TRBJ2-6, with 7 bases identical to TRBD1. Germline V lookup: CDR1 SGHRS, CDR2 YFSETQ. Trimming cost V 4 bases and J 0 bases; bases outside gene matches: 7. This CDR3 is 17 amino acids long. CDR3 nucleotide sequence: TGCGCCAGCAGCCCAGGACAGGTACCCTCTGGGGCCAACGTCCTGACTTTC. It translates to CASSPGQVPSGANVLTF.

The gene calls are TRBV15 and TRBJ2-7; 10 bases are a match to TRBD1. This CDR3 region has 17 residues. The ends lost 1 base at V and 6 bases at J; junction bases unmatched: 12. CDR1 and CDR2 from the germline V gene are LNHNV and YYDKDF (reference sequence). For the CDR3, the DNA is TGTGCCACCAGCAGAGGTCCGCGACAGGGGGCAGGGATCGAGCAGTACTTC. It yields the protein CATSRGPRQGAGIEQYF.

This chain uses TRBV19 with TRBJ2-7, with 7 bases fitting TRBD1. Germline V gene data show CDR1 as LNHDA and CDR2 as SQIVND (reference sequence). CDR3 length: 15 residues. V shed 5 bases, J shed 2 bases, and the junction held 9 bases outside the gene matches. The CDR3 DNA follows: TGTGCCAGTAGTGGAGAGACAGGGACCCCCTACGAGCAGTACTTC. Translating it yields CASSGETGTPYEQYF.